This T cell receptor (beta chain) was found in a study of post-analysis software for immune sequencing data (dated by TCRdb to between 2014 and 2017). With regard to the full study: Disease courses on record covered relapsing-remitting, secondary progressive and progressive-relapsing multiple sclerosis, though some patients had no subtype annotation. The patient repertoires were set against 10 or so previously published healthy control repertoires from donors whose ages ranged from about 6 to 25 years. A subset of samples was prepared in parallel using single-end sample barcoding, then pooled and co-amplified after Illumina adapter ligation.

V is cut by 6 bases and J by 5 bases, and the space between the germline ends is 16 bases. From the cysteine up to the phenylalanine, the CDR3 has a length of 15 residues. Of the read, only the CDR3 DNA is kept; its 45 bases are in frame from base 1. CDR1 and CDR2, per the germline V gene, are MNHEY and SVGEGT. The library was prepared using PCR. Sequenced using an Illumina HiSeq 2500. To reduce PCR and sequencing biases, unique molecular identifiers were built into the TCR beta cDNA libraries. Some 500,000 cDNA molecules were obtained for every 1 to 10 million input T cells, so each molecule roughly corresponded to one T cell. The patient libraries were prepared and sequenced using the same protocol as the earlier healthy control dataset. Samples belonging to the same batch were prepared together, multiplexed and sequenced on a shared HiSeq lane. On the authors' methods: Raw barcoded reads were processed with MIGEC, discarding single-read molecular identifier groups before consensus assembly and CDR3 extraction. VDJtools was used for post-analysis of the clonotype tables, and diversity was normalized by down-sampling every dataset to the size of the smallest sample. In repertoire overlap clustering, CDR3 amino acid sequences, but not nucleotide sequences, were matched to correct batch-related cross-sample contamination. TCRdb cleaned the public reads at Q25 with fastp, built clones with MiXCR and kept in-frame beta chains. Rows with a matching CDR3 protein are joined into one entry that keeps the most common DNA and genes. These V and J calls originate from TCRdb's pipeline instead of the authors' own analysis. Counted in this sample were around 770,000 distinct CDR3 sequences; 40% to 55% of them appeared once. Clones ranked in the top ten supply just under 5% of the sample.

What the work shows at the level of the full study, not this receptor alone: The control group was slightly older than the multiple sclerosis patient group. Direct clustering with F measure revealed strong co-clustering of samples prepared in the same batch, which led to a batch-effect correction. Significantly lower normalized Chao1 diversity was found in multiple sclerosis patients than in controls, suggesting substantial peripheral T-cell clonal expansion. Significantly higher frequencies in patients than in controls were found for a few TRBV segments, including TRBV5-6, TRBV5-1 and TRBV20-1.

Regarding this clonotype: The antigen it binds to is not known. One base away there is no much larger clone; base qualities are not given.

To demonstrate the VDJtools post-analysis software, TCR beta repertoires were profiled from the peripheral blood of about 13 young patients with multiple sclerosis. Multiple sclerosis patients were children and adolescents aged about 6 to 15 years. This TCR came from a girl aged 5 to 17 with multiple sclerosis. Recombination joined TRBV6-2 or TRBV6-3 with TRBJ2-2; TRBD1 could be the D gene, as 6 bases match. Sequencing was done on a sample of blood. The CDR3 is CASRNWTVGTGELFF. The bases are TGTGCCAGCAGAAACTGGACAGTGGGAACCGGGGAGCTGTTTTTT.